The 23 T cell receptor beta chains below all came from one sample that was sequenced in a study of control samples from healthy donors and cancer patients. Sequencing was performed with immunoSEQ multiplex PCR; in TCRdb, only in-frame clones are kept and a portion is missing. Of under 150,000 clones in the sample, 80% to 90% are singletons; the top ten hold more than 6.5%. Sequencing was performed on blood. These receptors originate from a man aged 40-50 years in good health.

The chain recombines TRBV6-1 with TRBJ2-1; D unresolved. Trimming left V 0 bases short and J 5 bases short, with 17 bases between. The germline V gene encodes CDR1 MNHNS and CDR2 SASEGT. The CDR3 sequence is 17 residues long. CDR3 region: CASSEAGTPTGNNEQFF. The DNA for the CDR3 is TGTGCCAGCAGTGAAGCGGGCACTCCAACTGGGAACAATGAGCAGTTCTTC.

The CDR3 DNA reads as TGTGCCAGCAGCCCCCACGTGGGCGGCTACAATGAGCAGTTCTTC. Translating gives CASSPHVGGYNEQFF. The chain couples TRBV9 to TRBJ2-1; no firm D call. With 4 bases removed from V and 3 bases from J, the gap between germline ends came to 14 bases. The CDR3 sequence is 15 residues long. Germline-derived CDR1 and CDR2 are SGDLS and YYNGEE.

This clone was seen just once. The J gene is TRBJ2-1, the V gene TRBV5-6; TRBD1 agrees at 7 bases. J lost 4 bases, V lost 4 bases, and 5 bases had no gene match. The CDR3 covers 14 residues. Germline V gene lookup returns CDR1 SGHDT and CDR2 YYEEEE. DNA of the CDR3: TGTGCCAGCAGCACCGGGACAGCGTACAATGAGCAGTTCTTC. This codes for CASSTGTAYNEQFF.

The genes are TRBV7-6 and TRBJ1-1; TRBD1 might be the D (5 bases). The CDR3 covers 12 residues. Germline V lookup: CDR1 SGHVS, CDR2 FNYEAQ. The CDR3 here is CVTGEWNTEAFF. The DNA for the CDR3 is TGTGTGACGGGGGAATGGAACACTGAAGCTTTCTTT.

This chain links TRBV11-2 with TRBJ2-2; D is unclear. Germline-derived CDR1 and CDR2 are SGHAT and FQNNGV. The CDR3 totals 12 residues. Trimming stripped 10 bases from V and 3 bases from J, with 9 bases between. CDR3 region: CATIPHTGELFF. Written as DNA, the CDR3 is TGTGCCACAATACCCCACACCGGGGAGCTGTTTTTT.

This chain joins TRBV19 and TRBJ1-5, with no clear D. Germline CDR1 is LNHDA and CDR2 is SQIVND (reference sequence). The CDR3 is 13 residues long. Trimming shortened V by 2 bases and J by 6 bases, and 8 bases separated the two germline ends. CDR3 region: CASSIWYTQPQHF. The CDR3 DNA follows: TGTGCCAGTAGTATATGGTATACTCAGCCCCAGCATTTT.

Only one count was recorded for this clone. V and J are TRBV30 and TRBJ1-6; D is uncertain. The CDR3 spans 13 residues. V dropped 4 bases and J dropped 4 bases, with 8 bases sitting between them. The germline V gene encodes CDR1 GTSNPN and CDR2 SVGIG (reference sequence). The CDR3 spells CAWMLQYNSPLHF. CDR3 sequence (DNA): TGTGCCTGGATGTTACAGTATAATTCACCCCTCCACTTT.

The chain recombines TRBV4-3 with TRBJ2-7; weak D call: TRBD1 (6 bases). The CDR3 contains 14 residues. Per germline, CDR1 LGHNA and CDR2 YSLEER. The V and J ends lost 0 bases and 6 bases respectively, with 12 bases between them. The CDR3 DNA follows: TGCGCCAGCAGCCAAGATTACAGGGTCCCCGAGCAGTACTTC. Protein: CASSQDYRVPEQYF.

This chain joins TRBV29-1 and TRBJ2-7, with 7 bases aligning to TRBD1. CDR3 length: 14 residues. Germline V lookup: CDR1 SQVTM, CDR2 ANQGSEA. The trim removed 2 bases at V and 4 bases at J, leaving 8 bases unmatched. The CDR3 loop reads CSVESGTEGYEQYF. CDR3 in DNA: TGCAGCGTTGAATCCGGGACAGAAGGTTACGAGCAGTACTTC.

V gene TRBV7-9 combines with J gene TRBJ2-5; 7 nucleotides line up with TRBD2. V lost 5 bases and J lost 0; bases outside the gene matches: 3. The CDR3 sequence is 14 residues long. In germline, CDR1 is SEHNR, CDR2 FQNEAQ (reference sequence). CDR3 coding DNA: TGTGCCAGCAGCGGGACTATAAACCAAGAGACCCAGTACTTC. Translating it yields CASSGTINQETQYF.

The table lists this clone with a few counts. Other DNA sequences in the sample encode the same CDR3. The rearrangement joins TRBV12-5 to TRBJ2-7; TRBD2 agrees at 11 bases. CDR1 is LGHNT and CDR2 is FRNRAP in the germline V gene. The V segment lost 2 bases and the J segment 0 bases; nucleotides outside the gene matches: 15. CDR3 size: 20 residues. CDR3 region: CASGLRLWVGGLADSYEQYF. CDR3 sequence (DNA): TGTGCTAGTGGTTTGAGGTTGTGGGTTGGGGGACTAGCGGACTCCTACGAGCAGTACTTC.

V is TRBV7-8 and J is TRBJ1-5; the match to TRBD1 covers 9 bases. The germline V gene encodes CDR1 SGHVS and CDR2 FQNEAQ. This CDR3 is 16 amino acids long. V lost 3 bases to trimming and J lost 6 bases; unmatched junction nucleotides: 9. The CDR3 coding sequence is TGTGCCAGCAGCTTTTCCGGGACAGGGATGTTTCAGCCCCAGCATTTT. It is translated as CASSFSGTGMFQPQHF. The full variable domain, its missing parts supplied by reference TRBV7-8 and TRBJ1-5, is GAGVSQSPRYKVAKRGQDVALRCDPISGHVSLFWYQQALGQGPEFLTYFQNEAQLDKSGLPSDRFFAERPEGSVSTLKIQRTQQEDSAVYLCASSFSGTGMFQPQHFGDGTRLSIL.

The chain joins TRBV11-3 to TRBJ1-2; 9 bases map to TRBD1. The CDR3 loop spans 14 amino acids. From germline, CDR1 is SGHNT and CDR2 YENEEA. V shed 5 bases, J shed 3 bases, and the junction held 4 bases outside the gene matches. In DNA form, the CDR3 reads TGTGCCAGCAGCATCCGGGACAGGGACTATGGCTACACCTTC. Translated, it gives CASSIRDRDYGYTF.

The chain links TRBV28 to TRBJ1-2, with D unclear. Germline V gene lookup returns CDR1 MDHEN and CDR2 SYDVKM. This CDR3 region has 14 residues. Trimming left V 5 bases short and J 0 bases short, with 10 bases between. The DNA for the CDR3 is TGTGCCAGCAGTGTCCTTTCGACTAACTATGGCTACACCTTC. It is translated as CASSVLSTNYGYTF.

The genes are TRBV6-5 and TRBJ2-7; D is unclear. Trimming shortened V by 2 bases and J by 2 bases, and 10 bases separated the two germline ends. CDR3 size: 14 residues. From germline, CDR1 is MNHEY and CDR2 SVGAGI. CDR3: CASSYGRYTYEQYF. DNA of the CDR3: TGTGCCAGCAGTTACGGCAGGTATACCTACGAGCAGTACTTC.

This chain uses TRBV5-1 with TRBJ2-5, with TRBD2 identical over 9 bases. This CDR3 has 14 amino acids. Per the germline V gene, CDR1 is SGHRS and CDR2 is YFSETQ. The V segment lost 3 bases and the J segment 10 bases; nucleotides outside the gene matches: 10. The CDR3 reads CASSWGLALSDQYF. The CDR3 region has the DNA TGCGCCAGCAGCTGGGGACTAGCCCTAAGCGACCAGTACTTC.

The gene calls are TRBV6-1 and TRBJ1-2, with D uncertain. The V and J ends lost 3 bases and 8 bases respectively, with 13 bases between them. The CDR3 is 13 amino acids. Germline assignment: CDR1 MNHNS and CDR2 SASEGT. The CDR3 DNA reads TGTGCCAGCAGTGACAACACGGACCGCGGCTACACCTTC. Translating it yields CASSDNTDRGYTF.

V usage is TRBV7-9 and J usage is TRBJ1-4; D gene unclear. Germline V gene data show CDR1 as SEHNR and CDR2 as FQNEAQ (reference sequence). The CDR3 is 14 amino acids. Trimming took 4 bases from V and 7 from J, leaving 13 bases between them. The CDR3 sequence: CASSSQEVGEKLFF. In nucleotides, the CDR3 is TGTGCCAGCAGCTCTCAGGAGGTTGGTGAAAAACTGTTTTTT.

The chain recombines TRBV6-2 or TRBV6-3 with TRBJ2-5; 9 bases map to TRBD1. Looked up from germline, CDR1 is MNHEY and CDR2 is SVGEGT. V dropped 5 bases and J dropped 5; count of bases not matched to a gene: 9. The CDR3 is made up of 15 amino acids. CDR3 residues: CASSAPGTGSETQYF. CDR3 nucleotides: TGTGCCAGCAGTGCCCCCGGGACAGGGAGCGAGACCCAGTACTTC.

This chain uses TRBV7-9 with TRBJ1-1; the match to TRBD1 covers 7 bases. The CDR3 runs 14 residues. The ends lost 4 bases at V and 10 bases at J; junction bases unmatched: 12. Germline V lookup: CDR1 SEHNR, CDR2 FQNEAQ (reference sequence). CDR3 DNA sequence: TGTGCCAGCAGCTGGGACTCCGGCCACAGGGGAGCTTTCTTT. Encoded protein: CASSWDSGHRGAFF.

This sequence joins TRBV6-1 and TRBJ2-7; TRBD1 aligns across 7 bases. CDR3 length: 14 amino acids. Trimming took 3 bases from V and 5 from J; bases not matched to a gene: 7. The germline gives CDR1 MNHNS, CDR2 SASEGT. CDR3 DNA sequence: TGTGCCAGCAGTGACGTCCAGGGGGTAGACGAGCAGTACTTC. The encoded protein is CASSDVQGVDEQYF.

Concerning this clone: Relative to the germline gene, one junction end is altered; a read error may explain this. This CDR3 reads CTSRREIRGGRNEQFF. The CDR3 coding sequence is TGTACCAGCAGGCGGGAAATCCGGGGGGGCAGGAATGAGCAGTTCTTC. The chain combines TRBV2 with TRBJ2-1, with TRBD2 identical over 8 bases. Per germline, CDR1 SNHLY and CDR2 FYNNEI. The CDR3 has 16 residues.

J is TRBJ1-1 and V is TRBV7-9; no clear D gene. Germline assignment: CDR1 SEHNR and CDR2 FQNEAQ (reference sequence). V was shortened by 2 bases and J by 7 bases, with 17 bases between the two germline ends. The CDR3 is 15 amino acids. This CDR3 reads CASSLSGSRINEAFF. The CDR3 bases are TGTGCCAGCAGCTTAAGCGGTAGTCGTATAAATGAAGCTTTCTTT.